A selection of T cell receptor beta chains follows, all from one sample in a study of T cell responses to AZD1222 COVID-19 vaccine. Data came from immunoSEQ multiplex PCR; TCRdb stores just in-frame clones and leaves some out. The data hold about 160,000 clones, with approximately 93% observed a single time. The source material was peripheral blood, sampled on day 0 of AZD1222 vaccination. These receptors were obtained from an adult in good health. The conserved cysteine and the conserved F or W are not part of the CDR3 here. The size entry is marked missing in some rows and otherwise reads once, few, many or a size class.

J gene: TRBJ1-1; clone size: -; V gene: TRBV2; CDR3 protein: ASSEGWSTEAF
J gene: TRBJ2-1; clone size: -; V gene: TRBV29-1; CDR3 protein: SVGALRQEQF
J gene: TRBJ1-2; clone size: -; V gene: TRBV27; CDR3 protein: ASSLSQGIFYGYT
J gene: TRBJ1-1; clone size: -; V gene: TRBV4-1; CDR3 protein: ASSPHLGQANTEAF
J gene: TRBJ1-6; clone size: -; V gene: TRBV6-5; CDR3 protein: ASQEGGGRPSPLH
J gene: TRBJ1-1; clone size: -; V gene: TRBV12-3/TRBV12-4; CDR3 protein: ASSWDRNTEAF
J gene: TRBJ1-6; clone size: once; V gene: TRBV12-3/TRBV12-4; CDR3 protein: ASSWDSGTLH
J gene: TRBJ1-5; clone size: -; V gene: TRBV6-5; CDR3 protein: ASSYSWKSNQPQH
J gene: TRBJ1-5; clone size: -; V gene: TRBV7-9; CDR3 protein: ASSQSGSLNQPQH
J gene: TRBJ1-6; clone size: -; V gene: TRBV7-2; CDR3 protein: ASSLSGVRSPLH
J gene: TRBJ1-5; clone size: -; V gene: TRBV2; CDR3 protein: ASGAFGNQPQH
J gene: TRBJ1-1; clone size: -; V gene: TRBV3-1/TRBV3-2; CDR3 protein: ASSPSANMNTEAF
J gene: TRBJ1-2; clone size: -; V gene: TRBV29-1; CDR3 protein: SVDDGYGYT
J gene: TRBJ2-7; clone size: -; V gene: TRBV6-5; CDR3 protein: ASSYGPAEYEQY
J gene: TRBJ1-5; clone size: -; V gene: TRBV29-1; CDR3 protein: SVELGESQPQH
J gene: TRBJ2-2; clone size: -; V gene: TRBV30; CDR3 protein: ATQRLAGGSNTGELF
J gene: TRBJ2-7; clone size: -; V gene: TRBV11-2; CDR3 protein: ASSPGVGRDTYEQY
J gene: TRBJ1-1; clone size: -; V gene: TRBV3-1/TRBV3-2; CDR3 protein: ASSQNNMNTEAF
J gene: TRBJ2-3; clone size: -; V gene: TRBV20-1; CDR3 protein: SASEDTQY
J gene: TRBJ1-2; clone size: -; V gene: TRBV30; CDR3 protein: AWSGQAGEGYT
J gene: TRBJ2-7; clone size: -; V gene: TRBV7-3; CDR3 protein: ASSTGQGAEQY
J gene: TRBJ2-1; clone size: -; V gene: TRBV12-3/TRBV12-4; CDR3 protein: ASSLAYNEQF
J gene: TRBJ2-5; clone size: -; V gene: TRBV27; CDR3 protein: ASRTRGRSGLGETQY
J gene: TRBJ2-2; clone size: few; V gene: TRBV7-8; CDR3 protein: ASKPTRDRITGELF
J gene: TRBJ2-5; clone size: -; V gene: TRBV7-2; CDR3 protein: ASSQGLEGTQY
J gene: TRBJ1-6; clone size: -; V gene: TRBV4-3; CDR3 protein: ASAVGGGDSPLH
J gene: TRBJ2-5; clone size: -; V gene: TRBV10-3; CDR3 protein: ATKTSLGGETQY
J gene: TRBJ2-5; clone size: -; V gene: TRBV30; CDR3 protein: AWSVLDPVTGSRY
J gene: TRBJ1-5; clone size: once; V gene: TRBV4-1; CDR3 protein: ASSQGGPNQPQH
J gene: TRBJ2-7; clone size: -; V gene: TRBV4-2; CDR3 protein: ASSQVVAADYEQY
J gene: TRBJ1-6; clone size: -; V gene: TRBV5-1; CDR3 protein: ASTSGGVTISPLH
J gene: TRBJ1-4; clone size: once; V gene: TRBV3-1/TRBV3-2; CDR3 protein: ASSPPDFNEKLF
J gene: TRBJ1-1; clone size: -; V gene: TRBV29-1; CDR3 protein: SDGQGRNTEAF
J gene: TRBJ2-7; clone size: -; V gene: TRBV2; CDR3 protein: ASQQGGRQFRPPYEQY
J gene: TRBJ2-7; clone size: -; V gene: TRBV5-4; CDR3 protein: ASSRDGTIYEQY
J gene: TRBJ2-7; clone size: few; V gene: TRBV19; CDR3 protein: ASSPRDRGRGYEQY
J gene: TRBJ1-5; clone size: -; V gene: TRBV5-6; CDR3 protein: ASSSGAHSNQPQH
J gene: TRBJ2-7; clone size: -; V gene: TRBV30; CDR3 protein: AWSVYSSYEQY
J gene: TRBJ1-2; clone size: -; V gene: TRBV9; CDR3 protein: ASSVVQDYGYT
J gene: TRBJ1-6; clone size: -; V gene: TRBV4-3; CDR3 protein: ASSQETENSPLH
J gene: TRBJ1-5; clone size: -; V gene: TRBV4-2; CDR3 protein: ASSQDAGQIQPQH
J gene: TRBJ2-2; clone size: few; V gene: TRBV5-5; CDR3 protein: ASSSPHLNTGELF
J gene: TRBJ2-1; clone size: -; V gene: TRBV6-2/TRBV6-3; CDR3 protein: ASSSWNNEQF
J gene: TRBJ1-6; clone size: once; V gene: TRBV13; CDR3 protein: ASSLKQNYNSPLH
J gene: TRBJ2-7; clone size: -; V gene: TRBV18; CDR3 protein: ASSPLTGPMGYEQY
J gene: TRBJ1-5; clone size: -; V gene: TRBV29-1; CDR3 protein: SVLGQPGQPQH
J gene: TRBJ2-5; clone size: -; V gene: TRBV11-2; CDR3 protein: ASSLAGGLETQY
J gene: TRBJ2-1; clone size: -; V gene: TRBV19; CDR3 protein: ASIKNGALYNEQF
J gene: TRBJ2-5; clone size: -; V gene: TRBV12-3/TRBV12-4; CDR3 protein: ASKLQGAETQY
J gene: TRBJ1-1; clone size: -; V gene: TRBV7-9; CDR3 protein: ASTHDRLEAF
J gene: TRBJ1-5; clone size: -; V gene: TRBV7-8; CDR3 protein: ASSLKTGGNQPQH
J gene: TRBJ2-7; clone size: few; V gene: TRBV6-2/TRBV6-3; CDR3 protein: ASSRTYEQY
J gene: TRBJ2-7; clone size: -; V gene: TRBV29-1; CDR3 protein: SVGSGVRHEQY
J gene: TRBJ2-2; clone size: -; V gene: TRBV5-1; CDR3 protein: ASSLRSGTSGSTGELF
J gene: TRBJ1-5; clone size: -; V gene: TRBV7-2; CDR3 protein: ASSLAHNLGQPQH